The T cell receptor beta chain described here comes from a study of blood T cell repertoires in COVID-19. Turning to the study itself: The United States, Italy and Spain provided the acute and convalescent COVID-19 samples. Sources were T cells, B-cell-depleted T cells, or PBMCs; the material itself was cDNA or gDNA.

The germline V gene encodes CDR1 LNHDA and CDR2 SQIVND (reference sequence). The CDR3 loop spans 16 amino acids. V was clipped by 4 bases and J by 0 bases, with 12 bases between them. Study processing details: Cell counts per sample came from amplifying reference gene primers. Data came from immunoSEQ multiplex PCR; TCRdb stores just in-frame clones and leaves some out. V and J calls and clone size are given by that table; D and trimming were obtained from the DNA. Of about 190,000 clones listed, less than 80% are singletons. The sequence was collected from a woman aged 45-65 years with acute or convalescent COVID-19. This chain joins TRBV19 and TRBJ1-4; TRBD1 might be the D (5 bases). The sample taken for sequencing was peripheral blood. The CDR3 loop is CASSRGDRATNEKLFF. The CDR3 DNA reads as TGTGCCAGTAGTAGAGGTGACAGAGCAACTAATGAAAAACTGTTTTTT. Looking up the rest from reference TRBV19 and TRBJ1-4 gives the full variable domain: DGGITQSPKYLFRKEGQNVTLSCEQNLNHDAMYWYRQDPGQGLRLIYYSQIVNDFQKGDIAEGYSVSREKKESFPLTVTSAQKNPTAFYLCASSRGDRATNEKLFFGSGTQLSVL.